The clone carrying this TCR beta chain was seen a few times. Its cognate antigen is unknown. The CDR3 has 15 amino acids. The V end was cut by 2 bases, the J end by 6 bases, with 13 bases between. Germline V gives CDR1 LGHNA, CDR2 YSLEER. The sample originates from a study of cytomegalovirus exposure and HLA in healthy donors. Study information: Early release data held 85 million or so unique TCRs from HLA-typed donors.

Study conclusions and caveats: A later analysis found most CMV-associated TCR beta chains apparently HLA-restricted. When the data were analyzed later, several of the most significant clusters appeared to be linked to common viral pathogens.

Researchers ran the PCR with 60 Vbeta and 13 Jbeta primers. Under the authors' procedure: About 10 million of tens of millions of unique TCR beta chains were shared, per a later count. Sequencing used immunoSEQ multiplex PCR; TCRdb keeps in-frame clones, though not all of them. Clone size and V and J calls were adopted from that table, with D and trimming inferred from the DNA. The repertoire holds some 90,000 clones, with 65% to 90% as singletons. Sequenced: PBMCs. The chain carries TRBV4-3 and TRBJ1-4, with D maybe TRBD1 (6 bases). The sequence derives from a woman in her 70s in good health and CMV-seropositive. CDR3 sequence reads: CASSQLRGIHEKLFF. The DNA for the CDR3 is TGCGCCAGCAGCCAACTCAGGGGCATTCATGAAAAACTGTTTTTT.